Included here is one T cell receptor (beta chain) sequence, with context. Its antigen remains undetermined. The record has no base qualities; no much larger clone is one base away. The record originates from a study of OX40 agonist ivuxolimab in advanced cancers. In terms of the full investigation: Ivuxolimab was a fully human IgG2 agonistic monoclonal antibody targeting the costimulatory receptor OX40 (CD134). Intravenous ivuxolimab was administered to patients every 2 weeks at six dose levels: 0.01, 0.1, 0.3, 1.5, 3 and 10 mg/kg. Among the approximately 54 dose-escalation patients, around 19 had hepatocellular carcinoma, some 15 melanoma, 9 renal cell carcinoma and 9 head and neck cancer. In the dose-escalation cohort, more than 75% of patients were male, and the mean age was roughly 60 years, with a range of roughly 20 to 79. Prior anti-PD-1, anti-PD-L1 or anti-CTLA-4 therapy was permitted, and approximately 40% of dose-escalation patients had received checkpoint inhibitors. Partial responses were achieved by three dose-escalation patients, of whom one had hepatocellular carcinoma and two had cutaneous melanoma. The point of sequencing TCRbeta in the periphery was to test whether ivuxolimab changed TCR sequence diversity and drove clonal T-cell expansion. The paper reports the monotherapy dose-escalation portion (N ≈ 52 patients) of the phase I ivuxolimab trial. General conclusions and limits of the study: The antigen specificity of the clonally expanded peripheral T cells was not determined. Low levels of normalized T-cell clonal expansion were also seen in some nonresponding patients. In partial responders in the 0.1-3.0 mg/kg groups, normalized peripheral clonal expansion was found to be among the lowest, especially among CD8+ T cells. On average, CD8+ T cells showed more expanded clones than CD4+ T cells after ivuxolimab. At doses of 0.1 to 3.0 mg/kg, clonal expansion of both CD4+ and CD8+ T cells in blood was seen between baseline and week 6.

Sequences SGHNT (CDR1) and YENEEA (CDR2) are obtained from the germline V gene. Its CDR3 holds 12 amino acids, cysteine through phenylalanine. The kept DNA is CDR3 alone, 36 bases in frame from the first base. V was cut back by 4 bases and J by 3 bases, leaving a gap of 6 bases between them. For sequencing of the TCRbeta CDR3 region, genomic DNA was extracted from the sorted cells. The immunoSEQ Assay was used to sequence the TCRbeta CDR3 regions. Drawn from immuneACCESS, this table holds only the in-frame rearrangements with V and J called that TCRdb kept. Clones are partly lost; checked studies trace under half to an unresolved V gene and leave the rest unexplained. The sample table lists about 110,000 clones, roughly 90% of them with a count of one. The leading ten clones occupy around 0.61% of the sample. The trial excluded patients who had a history of autoimmune disease or were on systemic immunosuppression. Peripheral blood for TCR sequencing was drawn from every dose cohort at baseline, at cycle 4 day 1 and at cycle 7 day 1. Samples came from an open-label, multicenter, first-in-human phase I dose-escalation trial of ivuxolimab. Adults with locally advanced or metastatic melanoma, renal cell, hepatocellular, or head and neck squamous cell carcinoma were enrolled in the trial. CD4+ and CD8+ T cells were sorted separately from peripheral blood before TCR sequencing.

This receptor chain uses TRBV11-3 and TRBJ1-1, with no confident D gene call. The starting material was CD4+ or CD8+ T cells sorted from blood, obtained in a trial of the OX40 agonist ivuxolimab. The sequence derives from an adult with an advanced solid tumor such as melanoma, head and neck, liver or kidney cancer. The CDR3 region reads CASSYADTEAFF. The nucleotides are TGTGCCAGCAGCTATGCGGACACTGAAGCTTTCTTT.